The 2 T cell receptor beta chains given below trace back to one sample, sequenced in a study of T cells after yellow fever vaccination. TCRdb ran MiXCR on the 5' RACE reads and lists one entry per CDR3 protein. Among under 150,000 distinct CDR3 sequences, 7.7% were seen once, and the ten largest hold less than 0.85%. This material consisted of CD4+ T cells sorted from PBMCs, taken 5 days after the yellow fever booster vaccination. These receptors originate from a young man who received the YFV17D yellow fever vaccine.

This clonotype was seen at least ten times. The chain carries TRBV6-1 and TRBJ2-2; D is possibly TRBD1 (6 bases). This CDR3 is built from 15 residues. V was pared by 6 bases and J by 1 base, with 12 bases between. CDR1 and CDR2 (germline): MNHNS, SASEGT. The CDR3 loop is CASSSLGQNTGELFF. CDR3 in DNA: TGTGCCAGCAGCTCCCTGGGACAGAACACCGGGGAGCTGTTTTTT.

This clonotype has just a few counts. The chain has TRBV15 and TRBJ2-7; D might be TRBD2 (6 bases). This CDR3 comprises 12 residues. The germline gives CDR1 LNHNV, CDR2 YYDKDF (reference sequence). The V end was cut by 1 base, the J end by 7 bases, with 8 bases between. The CDR3 DNA follows: TGTGCCACCAGCAGAGGTCTAGCGGAGCAGTACTTC. The encoded protein is CATSRGLAEQYF. Full variable domain (missing parts from reference TRBV15 and TRBJ2-7): DAMVIQNPRYQVTQFGKPVTLSCSQTLNHNVMYWYQQKSSQAPKLLFHYYDKDFNNEADTPDNFQSRRPNTSFCFLDIRSPGLGDTAMYLCATSRGLAEQYFGPGTRLTVT.